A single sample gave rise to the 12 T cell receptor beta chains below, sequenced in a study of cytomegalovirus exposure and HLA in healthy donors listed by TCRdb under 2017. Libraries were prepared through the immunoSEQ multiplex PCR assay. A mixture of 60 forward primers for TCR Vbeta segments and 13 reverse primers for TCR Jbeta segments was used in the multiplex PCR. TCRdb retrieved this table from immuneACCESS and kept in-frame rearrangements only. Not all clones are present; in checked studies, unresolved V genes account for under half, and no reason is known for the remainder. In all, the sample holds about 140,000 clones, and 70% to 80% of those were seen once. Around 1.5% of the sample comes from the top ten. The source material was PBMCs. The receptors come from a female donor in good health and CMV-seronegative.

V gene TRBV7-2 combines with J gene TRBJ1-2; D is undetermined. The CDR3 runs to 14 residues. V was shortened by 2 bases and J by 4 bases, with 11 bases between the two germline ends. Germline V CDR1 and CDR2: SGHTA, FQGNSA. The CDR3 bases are TGTGCCAGCAGCTTACTTCCTTCTAGCTATGGCTACACCTTC. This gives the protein CASSLLPSSYGYTF.

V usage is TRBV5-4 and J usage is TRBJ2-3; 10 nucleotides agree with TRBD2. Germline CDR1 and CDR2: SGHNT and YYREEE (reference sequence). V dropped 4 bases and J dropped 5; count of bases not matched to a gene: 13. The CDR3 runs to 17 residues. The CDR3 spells CASSPGGLAGAGDTQYF. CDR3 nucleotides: TGTGCCAGCAGCCCCGGGGGGCTAGCGGGGGCGGGAGATACGCAGTATTTT. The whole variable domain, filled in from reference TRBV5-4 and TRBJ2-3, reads ETGVTQSPTHLIKTRGQQVTLRCSSQSGHNTVSWYQQALGQGPQFIFQYYREEENGRGNFPPRFSGLQFPNYSSELNVNALELDDSALYLCASSPGGLAGAGDTQYFGPGTRLTVL.

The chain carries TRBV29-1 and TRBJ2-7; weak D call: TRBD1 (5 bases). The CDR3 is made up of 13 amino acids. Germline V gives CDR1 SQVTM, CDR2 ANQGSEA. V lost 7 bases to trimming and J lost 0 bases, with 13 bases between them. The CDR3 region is CSAQGLSSYEQYF. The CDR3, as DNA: TGCAGCGCCCAGGGCCTGAGCTCCTACGAGCAGTACTTC.

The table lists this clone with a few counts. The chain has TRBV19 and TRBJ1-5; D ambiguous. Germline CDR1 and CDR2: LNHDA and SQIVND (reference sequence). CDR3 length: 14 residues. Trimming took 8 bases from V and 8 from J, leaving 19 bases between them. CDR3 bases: TGTGCCAGTGTTACCCCGGGAGCCGTTGAGCCCCAGCATTTT. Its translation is CASVTPGAVEPQHF.

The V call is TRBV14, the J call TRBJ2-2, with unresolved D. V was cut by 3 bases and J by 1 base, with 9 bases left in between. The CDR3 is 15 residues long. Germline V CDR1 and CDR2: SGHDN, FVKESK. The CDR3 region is CASSHPQMNTGELFF. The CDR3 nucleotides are TGTGCCAGCAGCCATCCACAGATGAACACCGGGGAGCTGTTTTTT.

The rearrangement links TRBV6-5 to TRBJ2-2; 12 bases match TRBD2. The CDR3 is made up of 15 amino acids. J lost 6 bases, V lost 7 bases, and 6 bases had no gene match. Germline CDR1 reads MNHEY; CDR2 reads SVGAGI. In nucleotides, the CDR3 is TGTGCCAGCATTCGTGGACTAGCGGGATCCGGGGAGCTGTTTTTT. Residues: CASIRGLAGSGELFF.

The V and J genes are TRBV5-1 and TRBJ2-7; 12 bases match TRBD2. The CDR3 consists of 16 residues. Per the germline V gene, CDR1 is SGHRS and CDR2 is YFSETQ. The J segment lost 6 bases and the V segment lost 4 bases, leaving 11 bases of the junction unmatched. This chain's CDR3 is CASSLRLAGEVGEQYF. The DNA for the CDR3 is TGCGCCAGCAGCCTCCGACTAGCGGGAGAGGTCGGCGAGCAGTACTTC.

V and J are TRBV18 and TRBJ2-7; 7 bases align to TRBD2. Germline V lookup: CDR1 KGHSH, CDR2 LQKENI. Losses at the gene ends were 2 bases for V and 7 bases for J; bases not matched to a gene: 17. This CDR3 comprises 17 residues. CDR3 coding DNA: TGTGCCAGCTCACCATCATGGGCGGGGGTCGAACTAGTAGAGCAGTACTTC. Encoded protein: CASSPSWAGVELVEQYF.

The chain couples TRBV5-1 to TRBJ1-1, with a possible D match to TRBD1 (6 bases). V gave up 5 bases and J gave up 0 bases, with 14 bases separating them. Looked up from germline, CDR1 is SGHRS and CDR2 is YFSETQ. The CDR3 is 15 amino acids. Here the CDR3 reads CASRIRQAMNTEAFF. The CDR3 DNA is TGCGCCAGCAGGATTAGACAGGCCATGAACACTGAAGCTTTCTTT.

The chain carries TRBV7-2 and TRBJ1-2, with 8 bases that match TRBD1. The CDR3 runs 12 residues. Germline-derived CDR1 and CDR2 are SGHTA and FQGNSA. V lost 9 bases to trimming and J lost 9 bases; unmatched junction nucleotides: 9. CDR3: CASSTGVDRYTF. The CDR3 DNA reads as TGTGCCAGTTCGACAGGGGTTGATCGCTACACCTTC.

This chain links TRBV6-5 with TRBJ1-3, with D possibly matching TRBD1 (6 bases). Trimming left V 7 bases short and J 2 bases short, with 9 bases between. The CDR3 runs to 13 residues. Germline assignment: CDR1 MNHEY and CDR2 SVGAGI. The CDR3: CASTGVPGNTIYF. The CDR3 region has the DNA TGTGCCAGCACAGGGGTCCCTGGAAACACCATATATTTT.

CDR3 loop: CASSLWTGTEQYF. The CDR3, as DNA: TGTGCCAGCAGTTTATGGACAGGGACCGAGCAGTACTTC. This chain connects TRBV27 to TRBJ2-7; 8 nucleotides match TRBD1. This CDR3 comprises 13 residues. Trimming took 1 base from V and 6 from J; bases not matched to a gene: 2. Germline values: CDR1 MNHEY, CDR2 SMNVEV (reference sequence).